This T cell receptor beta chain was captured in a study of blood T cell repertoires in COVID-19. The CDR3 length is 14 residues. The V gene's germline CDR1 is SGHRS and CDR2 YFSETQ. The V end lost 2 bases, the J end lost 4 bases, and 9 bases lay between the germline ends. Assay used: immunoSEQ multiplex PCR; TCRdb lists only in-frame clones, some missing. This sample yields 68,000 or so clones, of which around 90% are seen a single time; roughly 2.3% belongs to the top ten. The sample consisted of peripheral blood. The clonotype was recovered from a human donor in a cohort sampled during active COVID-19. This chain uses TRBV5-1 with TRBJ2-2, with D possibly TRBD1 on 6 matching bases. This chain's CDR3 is CASSLGQSTGELFF. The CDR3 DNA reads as TGCGCCAGCAGCTTAGGACAGTCCACCGGGGAGCTGTTTTTT.